What follows is one T cell receptor beta chain and its context. Germline V gene data show CDR1 as LNHDA and CDR2 as SQIVND (reference sequence). The CDR3 length is 12 residues. Trimming took off 6 bases at V and 6 bases at J, with 11 bases between the two ends. Here immunoSEQ multiplex PCR was the method, and the copy in TCRdb shows in-frame clones only, minus some. The data contain 75,000 to 95,000 clones, about 92% of them singletons. The data originate from a study of T cell changes during pregnancy in multiple sclerosis. The chain couples TRBV19 to TRBJ1-1; no clear D. This specimen was peripheral blood, taken in the second trimester of pregnancy. This TCR derives from a female donor with multiple sclerosis, enrolled in a pregnancy study. As DNA, the CDR3 is TGTGCCAGTAGGCTACCTGCGGCTGAAGCTTTCTTT. Encoded protein: CASRLPAAEAFF.